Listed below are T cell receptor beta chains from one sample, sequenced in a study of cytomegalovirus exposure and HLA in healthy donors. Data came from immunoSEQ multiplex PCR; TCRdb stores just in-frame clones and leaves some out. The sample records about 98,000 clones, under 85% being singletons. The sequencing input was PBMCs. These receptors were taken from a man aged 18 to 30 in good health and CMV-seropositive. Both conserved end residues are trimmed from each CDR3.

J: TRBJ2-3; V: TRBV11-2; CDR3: ASSPRTSGGPLPDTQY
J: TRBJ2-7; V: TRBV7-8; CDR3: ASSPQQGPSYEQY
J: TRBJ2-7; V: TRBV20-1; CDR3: SAAQAYEQY
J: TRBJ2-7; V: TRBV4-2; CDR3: ASSQDISGEQY
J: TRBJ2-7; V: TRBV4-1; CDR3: ASSQDKRGEGYEQY
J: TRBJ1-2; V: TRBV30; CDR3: AWSVRQGARSYT
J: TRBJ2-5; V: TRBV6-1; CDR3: ASSRLKTQY
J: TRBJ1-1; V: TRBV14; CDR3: ASSHGGGTEAF
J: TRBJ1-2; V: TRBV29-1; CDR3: SVVGPLPSYGYT
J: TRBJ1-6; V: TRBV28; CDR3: ATGTGRHGFGNSPLH
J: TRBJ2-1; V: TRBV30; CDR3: AWSEGTNRGGEQF
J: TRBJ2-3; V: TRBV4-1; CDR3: ASSQDPDTDTQY
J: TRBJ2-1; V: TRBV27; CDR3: ASSPGLHFEQF
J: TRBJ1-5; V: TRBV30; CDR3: AWQDGDQPQH
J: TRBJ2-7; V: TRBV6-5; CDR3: ASSAWDSSYEQY
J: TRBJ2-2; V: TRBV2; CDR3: ASSQQHNTGELF
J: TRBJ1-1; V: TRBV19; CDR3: ASSSRGVVNTEAF
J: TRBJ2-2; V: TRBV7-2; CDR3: ASSSLAGATGELF
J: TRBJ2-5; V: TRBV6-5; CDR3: ASRAGHLYQETQY
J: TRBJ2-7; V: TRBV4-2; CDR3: ASSQEGQGYDEQY
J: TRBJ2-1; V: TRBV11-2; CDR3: ASDPGLRVASEQF
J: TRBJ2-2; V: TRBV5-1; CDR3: ASSTQTGNTGELF
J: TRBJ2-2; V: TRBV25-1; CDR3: ASRGQGSVGELF
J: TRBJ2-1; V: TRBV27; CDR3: ASSSPTSGGPYNEQF
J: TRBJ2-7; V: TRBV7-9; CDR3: ASSLVGQGSSYEQY
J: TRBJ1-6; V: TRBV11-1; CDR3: ASSLSGVNSPLH
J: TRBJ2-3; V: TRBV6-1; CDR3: ASSDYPSVTDTQY
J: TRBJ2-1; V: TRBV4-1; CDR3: ASSQGPGTLNEQF
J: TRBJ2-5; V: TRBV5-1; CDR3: ASSLGGAKETQY
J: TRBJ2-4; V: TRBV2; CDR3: ASSEDPGVSIQY
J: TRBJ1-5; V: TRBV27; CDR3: ASRGKGMRSQPQH
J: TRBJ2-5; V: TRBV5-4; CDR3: ASGGADIGRQETQY
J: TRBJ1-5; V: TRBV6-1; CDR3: ASSGSLGTGDNQPQH
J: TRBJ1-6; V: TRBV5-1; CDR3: ASSSAPLTQGASSPLH
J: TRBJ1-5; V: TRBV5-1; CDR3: ASSLGDTNQPQH
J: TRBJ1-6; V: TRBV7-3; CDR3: ASSRGQLNSPLH
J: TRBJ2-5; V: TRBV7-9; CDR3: ASSRPGGGEQY
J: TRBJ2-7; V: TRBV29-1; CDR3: SAVERPYEQY
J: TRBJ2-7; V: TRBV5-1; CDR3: ASSLNGGPVDEQY
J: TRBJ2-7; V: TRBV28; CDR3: ASSSYWTGSLYEQY
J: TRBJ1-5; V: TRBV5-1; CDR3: ASSLETGVGQPQH
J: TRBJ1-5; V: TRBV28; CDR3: ASRSPGQGNQPQH
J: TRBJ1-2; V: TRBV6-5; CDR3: ASSYTPAANYGYT
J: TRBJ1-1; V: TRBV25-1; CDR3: ATYGGGTEAF
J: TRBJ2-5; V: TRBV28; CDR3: ASSPTGAPGGQY
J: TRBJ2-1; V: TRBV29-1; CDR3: SGGSGTASYNEQF